The 18 T cell receptor beta chains presented below share a single source sample, sequenced in a study of cytomegalovirus exposure and HLA in healthy donors. Some clones are missing from TCRdb's copy, which holds only in-frame ones; the method was immunoSEQ multiplex PCR. Of 70,000 to 80,000 clones listed, 94% are singletons. Sequencing was performed on PBMCs. These receptors were collected from a woman between 18 and 29 years old in good health and CMV-seropositive.

V is TRBV12-5 and J is TRBJ1-5; possible D gene TRBD1, 5 bases. This CDR3 has 16 amino acids. CDR1 LGHNT and CDR2 FRNRAP come from the germline V gene. The V gene lost 2 bases and the J gene lost 2 bases, with 13 bases spanning the gap. Written as DNA, the CDR3 is TGTGCTAGTGGTTTGCTCACAGGTATAGGCAATCAGCCCCAGCATTTT. Translation: CASGLLTGIGNQPQHF.

The chain carries TRBV7-2 and TRBJ1-1; no firm D call. The germline CDR1 and CDR2 sequences are SGHTA and FQGNSA. The ends were cut back, 2 bases at V and 1 base at J, with 5 bases in the middle. This CDR3 contains 13 residues. The CDR3 here is CASSLQENTEAFF. CDR3 coding DNA: TGTGCCAGCAGCTTACAGGAGAACACTGAAGCTTTCTTT.

The genes are TRBV6-1 and TRBJ2-5; no clear D gene. This CDR3 has 13 residues. The germline CDR1 and CDR2 sequences are MNHNS and SASEGT. The ends were cut back, 7 bases at V and 1 base at J, with 10 bases in the middle. Here the CDR3 reads CASTMILQETQYF. The CDR3 DNA reads TGTGCCAGCACCATGATACTCCAAGAGACCCAGTACTTC.

This chain connects TRBV7-9 to TRBJ2-3; D unclear. CDR1 is SEHNR and CDR2 is FQNEAQ in the germline V gene (reference sequence). V was cut by 1 base and J by 2 bases, with 7 bases left in between. The CDR3 has 14 amino acids. For the CDR3, the DNA is TGTGCCAGCAGCTTAGGAGGAATCACAGATACGCAGTATTTT. Translation gives CASSLGGITDTQYF.

This chain joins TRBV28 and TRBJ2-3; maybe TRBD2 (5 bases). CDR1 is MDHEN and CDR2 is SYDVKM in the germline V gene. Trimming shortened V by 6 bases and J by 0 bases, and 16 bases separated the two germline ends. CDR3 size: 16 residues. The CDR3 here is CASRDLGRKSTDTQYF. The CDR3 DNA follows: TGTGCCAGCAGGGACTTAGGCCGGAAGAGCACAGATACGCAGTATTTT.

The chain joins TRBV4-1 to TRBJ1-4; D may be TRBD1 (5 bases). The V gene's germline CDR1 is MGHRA and CDR2 YSYEKL. Trimming stripped 6 bases from V and 8 bases from J, with 13 bases between. This CDR3 contains 13 residues. CDR3 DNA sequence: TGCGCCAGCAGACAGGTAATGGACGAAAAACTGTTTTTT. It specifies CASRQVMDEKLFF.

The V gene is TRBV5-1, the J gene TRBJ2-7; 7 nucleotides match TRBD1. This CDR3 has 14 amino acids. CDR1 is SGHRS, CDR2 YFSETQ, per germline. Trimming took 4 bases from V and 5 from J; bases not matched to a gene: 9. The CDR3 DNA reads TGCGCCAGCAGCCTGACGACAGGGCCAGACGAGCAGTACTTC. This codes for CASSLTTGPDEQYF.

V and J are TRBV30 and TRBJ1-2; D call uncertain. The germline V gene encodes CDR1 GTSNPN and CDR2 SVGIG (reference sequence). This CDR3 is 16 amino acids long. Trimming removed 4 bases from V and 0 bases from J, with 18 bases in between. This CDR3 reads CAWTWMSGSANYGYTF. The DNA of the CDR3 is TGTGCCTGGACTTGGATGTCAGGATCAGCTAACTATGGCTACACCTTC.

The rearrangement joins TRBV27 to TRBJ1-2; D unclear. The CDR3 spans 19 residues. The ends were cut back, 2 bases at V and 6 bases at J, with 28 bases in the middle. In germline, CDR1 is MNHEY, CDR2 SMNVEV (reference sequence). For the CDR3, the DNA is TGTGCCAGCAGTTTAACGTCTTGGGGAGGATTGGGAAAAAACCATGGCTACACCTTC. This gives the protein CASSLTSWGGLGKNHGYTF.

The chain joins TRBV4-1 to TRBJ1-5; a weak D match, TRBD1 (6 bases). This CDR3 has 14 amino acids. The ends were cut back, 4 bases at V and 3 bases at J, with 10 bases in the middle. Germline V gene data show CDR1 as MGHRA and CDR2 as YSYEKL. CDR3 loop: CASSPTGSNQPQHF. CDR3 bases: TGCGCCAGCAGCCCGACAGGCTCCAATCAGCCCCAGCATTTT.

The chain has TRBV7-6 and TRBJ1-1; 8 bases agree with TRBD1. The CDR3 length is 15 residues. Germline V lookup: CDR1 SGHVS, CDR2 FNYEAQ. V lost 5 bases and J lost 1; bases outside the gene matches: 6. CDR3 nucleotides: TGTGCCAGCAGCCACTCCGGGACAGGGAACACTGAAGCTTTCTTT. It codes for CASSHSGTGNTEAFF.

The V and J genes are TRBV5-1 and TRBJ2-3; 13 bases line up with TRBD2. The length of the CDR3 is 17 residues. Unmatched junction bases numbered 5, after V lost 2 bases and J lost 2 bases. Looked up from germline, CDR1 is SGHRS and CDR2 is YFSETQ. CDR3 sequence reads: CASSLSTSGGYTDTQYF. CDR3 bases: TGCGCCAGCAGCTTATCGACTAGCGGGGGGTACACAGATACGCAGTATTTT.

This chain connects TRBV7-9 to TRBJ2-1; TRBD1 might be the D (6 bases). V was cut by 4 bases and J by 12 bases, with 19 bases left in between. The CDR3 covers 14 residues. Germline CDR1 SEHNR, CDR2 FQNEAQ (reference sequence). CDR3 sequence reads: CASSSDSYGERQFF. CDR3 bases: TGTGCCAGCAGCTCGGACAGTTACGGCGAACGGCAGTTCTTC.

This chain joins TRBV6-7 and TRBJ2-3; TRBD2 matches at 7 bases. TRBV6-7 is flagged as an ORF with uncertain function. The CDR3 totals 18 residues. V was clipped by 6 bases and J by 2 bases; unmatched bases: 17. This chain's CDR3 is CASRNPPFSGPLTDTQYF. CDR3 coding DNA: TGTGCCAGCAGAAACCCCCCCTTTAGCGGGCCCCTCACAGATACGCAGTATTTT.

This clone occurred once. This chain joins TRBV7-9 and TRBJ2-5; tentatively, D is TRBD1 (6 bases). This CDR3 region has 15 residues. Germline CDR1 is SEHNR and CDR2 is FQNEAQ (reference sequence). V was clipped by 1 base and J by 5 bases, with 14 bases between them. The chain's CDR3 is CASSLGTGMGETQYF. CDR3 in DNA: TGTGCCAGCAGCTTAGGCACAGGGATGGGGGAGACCCAGTACTTC. Together with reference TRBV7-9 and TRBJ2-5, the CDR3 gives the full variable domain: DTGVSQNPRHKITKRGQNVTFRCDPISEHNRLYWYRQTLGQGPEFLTYFQNEAQLEKSRLLSDRFSAERPKGSFSTLEIQRTEQGDSAMYLCASSLGTGMGETQYFGPGTRLLVL.

This clone has only a few counts. The J gene is TRBJ2-1, the V gene TRBV27, with 7 nucleotides matching TRBD1. J gave up 5 bases and V 6 bases, and 10 bases lay outside the gene matches. Germline loops: CDR1 MNHEY, CDR2 SMNVEV (reference sequence). This CDR3 is 15 amino acids long. The CDR3 DNA sequence: TGTGCCAGCAGGGCCCAGACAGGGTTTAACAATGAGCAGTTCTTC. Translated: CASRAQTGFNNEQFF.

The gene calls are TRBV4-2 and TRBJ2-3; 14 bases match TRBD2. The CDR3 length is 16 residues. CDR1 and CDR2 (germline): LGHNA, YNFKEQ. V lost 1 base, J lost 6 bases, and 3 bases stayed unmatched. The CDR3 bases are TGTGCCAGCAGCCAAGTAGGGACTAGCGGGAGTGATACGCAGTATTTT. Its protein is CASSQVGTSGSDTQYF.

The CDR3 sequence: CASSEAGGGSTEAFF. CDR3 DNA sequence: TGTGCCAGCAGTGAAGCGGGGGGGGGAAGCACTGAAGCTTTCTTT. The chain combines TRBV6-1 with TRBJ1-1; D may be TRBD1 (5 bases). Germline V CDR1 and CDR2: MNHNS, SASEGT. V lost 0 bases, J lost 4 bases, and 12 bases lay in between. This CDR3 region has 15 residues.